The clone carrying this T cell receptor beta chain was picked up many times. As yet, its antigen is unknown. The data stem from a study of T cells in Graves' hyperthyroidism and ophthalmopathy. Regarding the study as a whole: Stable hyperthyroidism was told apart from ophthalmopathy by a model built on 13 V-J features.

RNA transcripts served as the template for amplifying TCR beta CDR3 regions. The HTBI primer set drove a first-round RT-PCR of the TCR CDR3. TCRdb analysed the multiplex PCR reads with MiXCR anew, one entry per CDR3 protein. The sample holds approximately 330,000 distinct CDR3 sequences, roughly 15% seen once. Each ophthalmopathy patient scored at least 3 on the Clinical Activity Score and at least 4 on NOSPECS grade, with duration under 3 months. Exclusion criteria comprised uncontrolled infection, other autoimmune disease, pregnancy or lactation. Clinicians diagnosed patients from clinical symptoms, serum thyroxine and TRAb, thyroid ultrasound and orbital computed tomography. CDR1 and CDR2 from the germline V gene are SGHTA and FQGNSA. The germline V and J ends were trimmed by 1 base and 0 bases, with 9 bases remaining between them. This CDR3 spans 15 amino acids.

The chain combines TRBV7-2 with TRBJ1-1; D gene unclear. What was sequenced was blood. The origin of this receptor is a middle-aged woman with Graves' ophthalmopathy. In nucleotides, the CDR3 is TGTGCCAGCAGCTTAGGGGTGGGAATGAACACTGAAGCTTTCTTT. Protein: CASSLGVGMNTEAFF.